One and the same sample provided the 20 T cell receptor beta chains below, sequenced in a study of T cells in Graves' hyperthyroidism and ophthalmopathy. TCR beta CDR3 region amplification was performed from RNA transcripts. Primed by the HTBI set, a first-round RT-PCR was run on the TCR CDR3. TCRdb used MiXCR to reprocess the multiplex PCR reads, holding one entry per CDR3 protein. The sample has over 450,000 distinct CDR3 sequences, roughly 14% seen once. Sequenced input: blood. Receptors were obtained from a woman in her late teens or twenties with Graves' hyperthyroidism.

This clonotype was recorded a few times. The rearrangement links TRBV18 to TRBJ2-2; D uncertain. The CDR3 runs to 14 residues. V dropped 2 bases and J dropped 4 bases, with 8 bases sitting between them. CDR1 is KGHSH, CDR2 LQKENI, per germline. Written as DNA, the CDR3 is TGTGCCAGCTCACCAGAACATCGCACCGGGGAGCTGTTTTTT. It yields the protein CASSPEHRTGELFF.

About this clonotype itself: This could be a read error, since a much larger clone is one nucleotide away. This rearrangement joins TRBV12-3 or TRBV12-4 to TRBJ1-5; 9 bases align to TRBD1. V lost 6 bases to trimming and J lost 3 bases; unmatched junction nucleotides: 6. This CDR3 has 15 residues. The CDR3 DNA follows: TGTGCCAGCAGCACCAGACAGGGGGACAATCAGCCCCAGCATTTT. Translated: CASSTRQGDNQPQHF.

The sample holds many counts of this clonotype. The V and J genes are TRBV5-1 and TRBJ2-2; D is uncertain. Trimming removed 2 bases from V and 2 bases from J, with 10 bases in between. The germline CDR1 and CDR2 sequences are SGHRS and YFSETQ. The CDR3 is made up of 15 amino acids. The CDR3 region has the DNA TGCGCCAGCAGCTTTACGGATCCTAACACCGGGGAGCTGTTTTTT. It codes for CASSFTDPNTGELFF.

This clonotype was observed many times. The V gene is TRBV7-8, the J gene TRBJ2-7; TRBD2 is a possible D gene (6 bases). The ends were cut back, 5 bases at V and 2 bases at J, with 13 bases in the middle. Germline V gives CDR1 SGHVS, CDR2 FQNEAQ. The CDR3 extends over 14 amino acids. The chain's CDR3 is CASSGRGIAYEQYV. CDR3 DNA: TGTGCCAGCAGCGGACGGGGGATAGCCTACGAGCAGTACGTC.

In this sample, this clonotype turned up many times. V and J are TRBV10-1 and TRBJ1-1, with D unclear. V was pared by 0 bases and J by 4 bases, with 9 bases between. Looked up from germline, CDR1 is WNHNN and CDR2 is SYGVQD (reference sequence). This CDR3 has 14 amino acids. The CDR3 DNA sequence: TGCGCCAGCAGTGAGTCGTTCCAGGCCACTGAAGCTTTCTTT. This gives the protein CASSESFQATEAFF.

This clonotype was detected only a few times. This chain connects TRBV2 to TRBJ2-3; 11 bases agree with TRBD2. V was pared by 6 bases and J by 2 bases, with 7 bases of the junction left unmatched. CDR3 length equals 16 residues. Per the germline V gene, CDR1 is SNHLY and CDR2 is FYNNEI. The CDR3 sequence: CASRPLAGEATDTQYF. The CDR3 DNA reads as TGTGCCAGCAGGCCACTAGCGGGAGAAGCCACAGATACGCAGTATTTT.

This clonotype was counted at least ten times. The rearrangement joins TRBV27 to TRBJ1-1; D is ambiguous. V shed 3 bases and J shed 0 bases, with 11 bases lying between them. The CDR3 is 15 residues long. Germline CDR1 is MNHEY and CDR2 is SMNVEV (reference sequence). The CDR3, as DNA: TGTGCCAGCAGTTTTAGTTTCGGCATGAACACTGAAGCTTTCTTT. Translation gives CASSFSFGMNTEAFF.

This clonotype showed up many times. V gene TRBV28 combines with J gene TRBJ2-7, with 9 bases fitting TRBD1. This CDR3 has 15 amino acids. V shed 7 bases, J shed 3 bases, and the junction held 10 bases outside the gene matches. Germline loops: CDR1 MDHEN, CDR2 SYDVKM. The CDR3 spells CASTPRDRESYEQYF. In nucleotides, the CDR3 is TGTGCCAGCACGCCGCGGGACAGGGAAAGCTACGAGCAGTACTTC.

This clonotype appeared many times. V usage is TRBV28 and J usage is TRBJ2-7, with D perhaps TRBD1 (7 bases). Germline CDR1 MDHEN, CDR2 SYDVKM. Trimming cost V 3 bases and J 5 bases, with 17 bases left between them. CDR3 size: 15 residues. The CDR3 protein is CASSFDREVLNEQYF. The CDR3 nucleotides are TGTGCCAGCAGTTTTGACAGGGAGGTCTTAAACGAGCAGTACTTC.

This clonotype was seen repeatedly, ten times or more. The V gene is TRBV12-5, the J gene TRBJ1-4, with D possibly being TRBD1 (6 bases). Germline V lookup: CDR1 LGHNT, CDR2 FRNRAP. The CDR3 contains 17 residues. The V gene lost 1 base and the J gene lost 8 bases, with 20 bases spanning the gap. CDR3 sequence: CASGLDGRGKGLEKLFF. CDR3 DNA sequence: TGTGCTAGTGGTTTGGATGGAAGGGGGAAAGGTCTCGAAAAACTGTTTTTT.

This clonotype showed up many times. The chain uses TRBV5-1 and TRBJ1-1; 9 bases match TRBD1. CDR1 is SGHRS, CDR2 YFSETQ, per germline. The CDR3 contains 15 residues. Trimming at V came to 4 bases and at J to 7 bases, leaving 11 bases not matched to a gene. The DNA for the CDR3 is TGCGCCAGCAGCGTATCCACAGGGGGCGGGGGTGAAGCTTTCTTT. Its translation: CASSVSTGGGGEAFF.

This clonotype was observed many times. The chain is built from TRBV24-1 and TRBJ2-1; 8 nucleotides agree with TRBD1. CDR1 and CDR2 from the germline V gene are KGHDR and SFDVKD. Losses at the gene ends were 3 bases for V and 9 bases for J; bases not matched to a gene: 12. The CDR3 totals 16 residues. CDR3 in amino acids: CATSDARPGQGGEQFF. The CDR3 nucleotides read TGTGCCACCAGTGATGCCCGCCCCGGACAGGGCGGTGAGCAGTTCTTC.

Notes on this clonotype: A read error may be the cause here, since a much bigger clone is one base away. The V gene is TRBV18, the J gene TRBJ1-4; possibly TRBD1 for D (5 bases). CDR1 is KGHSH, CDR2 LQKENI, per germline. The CDR3 covers 16 residues. The CDR3 loop is CASSPRGTSTNERLFF. CDR3 nucleotides: TGTGCCAGCTCACCAAGAGGGACTTCAACTAATGAAAGACTGTTTTTT. Filled out from reference TRBV18 and TRBJ1-4, the complete variable domain reads NAGVMQNPRHLVRRRGQEARLRCSPMKGHSHVYWYRQLPEEGLKFMVYLQKENIIDESGMPKERFSAEFPKEGPSILRIQQVVRGDSAAYFCASSPRGTSTNERLFFGSGTQLSVL.

In its sample, this clonotype was seen many times. This chain connects TRBV3-1 to TRBJ1-2; 9 bases are a match to TRBD1. CDR1 is LGHDT and CDR2 is YNNKEL in the germline V gene (reference sequence). With V trimmed by 4 bases and J by 11 bases, 14 bases remained unmatched. The CDR3 is 15 amino acids. The CDR3 reads CASSRYSGTGIGYTF. CDR3 bases: TGTGCCAGCAGCCGTTACTCCGGGACAGGGATCGGGTACACCTTC.

This clonotype has ten or more counts. V gene TRBV24-1 combines with J gene TRBJ2-2, with D unclear. Germline V gives CDR1 KGHDR, CDR2 SFDVKD. V dropped 1 base and J dropped 10 bases, with 12 bases sitting between them. The CDR3 contains 14 residues. This CDR3 is CATSDFRVPAELFF. The DNA of the CDR3 is TGTGCCACCAGTGATTTCCGTGTACCCGCGGAGCTGTTTTTT.

This clonotype has a count of ten or more. The chain couples TRBV24-1 to TRBJ2-1; the D gene is possibly TRBD2 (6 bases). V was clipped by 4 bases and J by 8 bases, with 17 bases between them. Germline loops: CDR1 KGHDR, CDR2 SFDVKD. The CDR3 spans 15 residues. The CDR3 DNA reads as TGTGCCACCAGTGAAGGAGGGGCCAGCAGATATGAGCAGTTCTTC. This encodes CATSEGGASRYEQFF.

J is TRBJ2-3 and V is TRBV24-1; D may be TRBD2 (6 bases). The germline V gene has CDR1 KGHDR and CDR2 SFDVKD. The CDR3 loop spans 14 amino acids. The V end was cut by 2 bases, the J end by 2 bases, with 7 bases between. Here the CDR3 reads CATSDWGDTDTQYF. Written as DNA, the CDR3 is TGTGCCACCAGTGATTGGGGGGACACAGATACGCAGTATTTT.

V usage is TRBV18 and J usage is TRBJ2-3, with D tentatively TRBD1 or TRBD2 (5 bases each). The V end lost 2 bases, the J end lost 2 bases, and 8 bases lay between the germline ends. This CDR3 is 14 amino acids long. CDR1 and CDR2 (germline): KGHSH, LQKENI. In nucleotides, the CDR3 is TGTGCCAGCTCACCAAGGGACCCCACAGATACGCAGTATTTT. As protein: CASSPRDPTDTQYF.

This clonotype was counted many times. This CDR3 is CASSPRTGGLYNSPLHF. The CDR3 DNA sequence: TGTGCCAGCAGTCCTCGGACAGGGGGCCTGTATAATTCACCCCTCCACTTT. The chain employs TRBV12-3 or TRBV12-4 and TRBJ1-6, with 11 bases aligning to TRBD1. This CDR3 is built from 17 residues. With V trimmed by 5 bases and J by 4 bases, 7 bases remained unmatched.

On this clonotype: The junction does not match germline at one end; this may be a read error. This chain connects TRBV2 to TRBJ2-1, with 9 nucleotides matching TRBD2. This CDR3 has 16 amino acids. The germline gives CDR1 SNHLY, CDR2 FYNNEI. The CDR3 DNA is TGCGCCAGCGGCCCGCGGGGGGGGAGCTCCTACAATGAGCAGTTCTTC. Its protein is CASGPRGGSSYNEQFF.